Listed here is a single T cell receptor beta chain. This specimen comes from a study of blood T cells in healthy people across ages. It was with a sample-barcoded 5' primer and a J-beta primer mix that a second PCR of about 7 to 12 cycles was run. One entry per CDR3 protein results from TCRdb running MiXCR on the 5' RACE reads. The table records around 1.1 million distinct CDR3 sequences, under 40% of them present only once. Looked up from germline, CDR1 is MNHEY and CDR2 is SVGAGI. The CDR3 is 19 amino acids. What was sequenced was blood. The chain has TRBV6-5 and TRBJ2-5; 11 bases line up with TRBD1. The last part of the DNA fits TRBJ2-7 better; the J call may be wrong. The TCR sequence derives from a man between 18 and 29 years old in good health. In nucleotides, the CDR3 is TGTGCCAGCAGTTACCGACCGGGACAGGGGGGTAGAAGCGACTACGAGCAGTACTTC. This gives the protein CASSYRPGQGGRSDYEQYF.